One and the same sample provided the 22 T cell receptor beta chains below, sequenced in a study of low-dose radiotherapy and immunotherapy resistance in tumors. cDNA synthesis used a TRAV/TRBV-specific primer set for both chains. A constant-region primer paired with the V-primer adapter amplified TCRs over approximately 19 PCR cycles. TCRdb redid the calling of the reads with MiXCR, one entry per CDR3 protein. The table includes thousands of distinct CDR3 sequences, approximately 50% detected once. All receptors derive from a human donor with advanced metastatic prostate, ovarian, gallbladder or colorectal cancer (not recorded which). This table probably holds off-target reads from a library built for another chain.

This clonotype has only a few counts. Here the CDR3 DNA reads TGCGCCAGCAGCTTTAGTAGCGGATCCTACAATGAGCAGTTCTTC. It translates to CASSFSSGSYNEQFF. J is TRBJ2-1 and V is TRBV5-1; tentative D call: TRBD2 (6 bases). CDR1 is SGHRS and CDR2 is YFSETQ in the germline V gene. This CDR3 contains 15 residues. V was trimmed by 2 bases and J by 1 base, leaving 10 bases between them. Full variable domain (remainder filled in from reference TRBV5-1 and TRBJ2-1): KAGVTQTPRYLIKTRGQQVTLSCSPISGHRSVSWYQQTPGQGLQFLFEYFSETQRNKGNFPGRFSGRQFSNSRSEMNVSTLELGDSALYLCASSFSSGSYNEQFFGPGTRLTVL.

The chain is built from TRBV28 and TRBJ2-3; 9 positions agree with TRBD1. The J segment lost 4 bases and the V segment lost 6 bases, leaving 8 bases of the junction unmatched. CDR1 is MDHEN and CDR2 is SYDVKM in the germline V gene. The CDR3 loop spans 15 amino acids. CDR3 nucleotides: TGTGCCAGCAGGGCCCGGGACAGGGCATCAGATACGCAGTATTTT. The encoded protein is CASRARDRASDTQYF.

With regard to this clonotype: Compared with germline, one end of the junction differs, possibly owing to a read error. V is TRBV30 and J is TRBJ2-5, with 9 bases aligning to TRBD2. Germline lookup yields CDR1 GTSNPN and CDR2 SVGIG (reference sequence). This CDR3 region has 15 residues. CDR3 DNA sequence: TGTGCCCGGAGTGTGGGTGGGACTAGCATAGAGACCCAGTACTTC. Translation: CARSVGGTSIETQYF.

This clonotype occurred once. The chain links TRBV2 to TRBJ2-5; D may be TRBD1 (6 bases). Per the germline V gene, CDR1 is SNHLY and CDR2 is FYNNEI. CDR3 size: 14 residues. The V end was cut by 6 bases, the J end by 0 bases, with 11 bases between. The CDR3 sequence: CASRGRTDQETQYF. CDR3 in DNA: TGTGCCAGCAGGGGTCGGACAGACCAAGAGACCCAGTACTTC. Based on the CDR3 plus reference TRBV2 and TRBJ2-5, the full variable domain is EPEVTQTPSHQVTQMGQEVILRCVPISNHLYFYWYRQILGQKVEFLVSFYNNEISEKSEIFDDQFSVERPDGSNFTLKIRSTKLEDSAMYFCASRGRTDQETQYFGPGTRLLVL.

V gene TRBV29-1 combines with J gene TRBJ2-3; D possibly corresponds to TRBD1 (5 bases). Germline V CDR1 and CDR2: SQVTM, ANQGSEA. The V end was cut by 6 bases, the J end by 6 bases, with 16 bases between. CDR3 size: 13 residues. For the CDR3, the DNA is TGCAGCGTCTCGGGCGGACACAAGGATACGCAGTATTTT. Translating it yields CSVSGGHKDTQYF.

The chain joins TRBV4-3 to TRBJ2-7, with a possible D match to TRBD1 (5 bases). The germline gives CDR1 LGHNA, CDR2 YSLEER. V lost 4 bases to trimming and J lost 5 bases, with 15 bases between them. The CDR3 covers 14 residues. Written as DNA, the CDR3 is TGCGCCAGCAGCCCACAGGCCCCAGGGCACGAGCAGTACTTC. It yields the protein CASSPQAPGHEQYF.

The rearrangement joins TRBV5-5 to TRBJ1-4; tentative D call: TRBD1 (5 bases). CDR3 length equals 15 residues. V was shortened by 1 base and J by 8 bases, with 15 bases between the two germline ends. Germline assignment: CDR1 SGHKS and CDR2 YYEKEE (reference sequence). The CDR3 DNA reads as TGTGCCAGCAGCTTGTTCGGGGGGGACGGAGAAAAACTGTTTTTT. It codes for CASSLFGGDGEKLFF.

The J gene is TRBJ2-5, the V gene TRBV20-1; possibly TRBD2 for D (5 bases). Germline CDR1 DFQATT, CDR2 SNEGSKA (reference sequence). The ends were cut back, 6 bases at V and 4 bases at J, with 9 bases in the middle. This CDR3 is 11 amino acids long. CDR3 residues: CSAQRAETQYF. As DNA, the CDR3 is TGCAGTGCGCAGAGGGCAGAGACCCAGTACTTC.

This chain links TRBV6-5 with TRBJ2-7, with D tentatively TRBD1 (6 bases). CDR3 size: 14 residues. Germline loops: CDR1 MNHEY, CDR2 SVGAGI. V lost 5 bases and J 5 bases, leaving 16 bases between the germline ends. The CDR3 is CASSAQGIIDEQYF. In nucleotides, the CDR3 is TGTGCCAGCAGTGCACAGGGTATTATCGACGAGCAGTACTTC.

V and J are TRBV6-6 and TRBJ2-7, with TRBD1 matching over 9 bases. The V gene end was trimmed by 0 bases and the J gene end by 2 bases; junction bases not matched to a gene: 2. The CDR3 is made up of 15 amino acids. Germline assignment: CDR1 MNHNY and CDR2 SVGAGI (reference sequence). CDR3 protein: CASSYSGTGTYEQYF. In DNA, the CDR3 is TGTGCCAGCAGTTACTCCGGGACAGGGACCTACGAGCAGTACTTC.

V usage is TRBV11-2 and J usage is TRBJ2-2; 15 nucleotides line up with TRBD2. This CDR3 spans 16 amino acids. With 6 bases clipped from V and 4 bases from J, the junction kept 3 bases outside the gene matches. Germline-derived CDR1 and CDR2 are SGHAT and FQNNGV. In DNA form, the CDR3 reads TGTGCCAGCAGGGGACTAGCGGGGGGTCTCACCGGGGAGCTGTTTTTT. Translated, it gives CASRGLAGGLTGELFF.

The chain joins TRBV28 to TRBJ2-7; D gene unclear. The germline gives CDR1 MDHEN, CDR2 SYDVKM. The CDR3 covers 15 residues. V lost 5 bases and J lost 3, with 17 bases in between. CDR3 sequence (DNA): TGTGCCAGCAGTCCCCGACCGAGAGGAGACTACGAGCAGTACTTC. Protein product: CASSPRPRGDYEQYF.

The V and J genes are TRBV2 and TRBJ1-5; a weak D match, TRBD1 (6 bases). Germline assignment: CDR1 SNHLY and CDR2 FYNNEI. The ends were cut back, 4 bases at V and 4 bases at J, with 14 bases in the middle. This CDR3 has 15 amino acids. CDR3 sequence reads: CASSAVLDRNQPQHF. CDR3 DNA sequence: TGTGCCAGCAGTGCGGTTCTAGACAGGAATCAGCCCCAGCATTTT.

This clonotype has just one count. The V and J genes are TRBV20-1 and TRBJ2-3, with D uncertain. Trimming took off 3 bases at V and 0 bases at J, with 13 bases between the two ends. The V gene's germline CDR1 is DFQATT and CDR2 SNEGSKA (reference sequence). The CDR3 is 15 residues long. The CDR3 sequence: CSASPGWVSTDTQYF. For the CDR3, the DNA is TGCAGTGCTAGTCCTGGGTGGGTAAGCACAGATACGCAGTATTTT.

The V gene is TRBV10-3, the J gene TRBJ2-2; 15 nucleotides agree with TRBD2. The V segment lost 7 bases and the J segment 0 bases; nucleotides outside the gene matches: 3. The CDR3 has 17 residues. The germline CDR1 and CDR2 sequences are ENHRY and SYGVKD. CDR3 nucleotides: TGTGCCATCACCGGGACTAGCGGGGGGACGAACACCGGGGAGCTGTTTTTT. It translates to CAITGTSGGTNTGELFF.

This chain joins TRBV24-1 and TRBJ2-1; D gene ambiguous. The CDR3 extends over 16 amino acids. Germline values: CDR1 KGHDR, CDR2 SFDVKD. The V end lost 0 bases, the J end lost 0 bases, and 8 bases lay between the germline ends. CDR3 in amino acids: CATSDLAYGSYNEQFF. The CDR3, as DNA: TGTGCCACCAGTGATTTGGCATACGGCTCCTACAATGAGCAGTTCTTC.

This clonotype was picked up a small number of times. The rearrangement uses TRBV24-1 and TRBJ2-7; no definite D call. Germline assignment: CDR1 KGHDR and CDR2 SFDVKD. The V and J ends lost 7 bases and 0 bases respectively, with 9 bases between them. The CDR3 has 13 amino acids. CDR3 bases: TGTGCCACCAGATCTACGGCCTCCTACGAGCAGTACTTC. This translates into CATRSTASYEQYF.

This clonotype turned up a few times. The chain joins TRBV30 to TRBJ2-5; D unresolved. The CDR3 is made up of 11 amino acids. Between the trimmed V and J ends, which lost 2 bases and 5 bases, there was a span of 6 bases. Germline values: CDR1 GTSNPN, CDR2 SVGIG (reference sequence). CDR3 loop: CAWSPKETQYF. CDR3 bases: TGTGCCTGGAGTCCGAAGGAGACCCAGTACTTC.

The chain is built from TRBV4-1 and TRBJ2-1; tentatively, D is TRBD1 (5 bases). The V end lost 4 bases, the J end lost 8 bases, and 6 bases lay between the germline ends. This CDR3 region has 11 residues. Germline lookup yields CDR1 MGHRA and CDR2 YSYEKL. CDR3 sequence (DNA): TGCGCCAGCAGCCGGGGCTATGAGCAGTTCTTC. Its translation: CASSRGYEQFF.

The chain combines TRBV5-4 with TRBJ2-2; 8 nucleotides match TRBD1. The CDR3 has 12 amino acids. CDR1 and CDR2 (germline): SGHNT, YYREEE (reference sequence). Unmatched junction bases numbered 6, after V lost 4 bases and J lost 13 bases. The CDR3 DNA sequence: TGTGCCAGCAGCACCCAGGGGGCAAGGCTGTTTTTT. Amino acids: CASSTQGARLFF.

The rearrangement joins TRBV20-1 to TRBJ2-2; 7 bases line up with TRBD2. The V gene's germline CDR1 is DFQATT and CDR2 SNEGSKA (reference sequence). The CDR3 is 18 residues long. Trimming removed 3 bases from V and 0 bases from J; junction bases left unmatched: 13. The CDR3 here is CSARRRYLSGPNTGELFF. CDR3 in DNA: TGCAGTGCTAGGCGTCGGTACCTTAGCGGGCCGAACACCGGGGAGCTGTTTTTT.

This chain joins TRBV2 and TRBJ2-1; perhaps TRBD2 as D (6 bases). Germline values: CDR1 SNHLY, CDR2 FYNNEI. CDR3 length: 11 residues. Trimming left V 5 bases short and J 8 bases short, with 7 bases between. This chain's CDR3 is CASSIADEQFF. Here the CDR3 DNA reads TGTGCCAGCAGTATAGCGGATGAGCAGTTCTTC.